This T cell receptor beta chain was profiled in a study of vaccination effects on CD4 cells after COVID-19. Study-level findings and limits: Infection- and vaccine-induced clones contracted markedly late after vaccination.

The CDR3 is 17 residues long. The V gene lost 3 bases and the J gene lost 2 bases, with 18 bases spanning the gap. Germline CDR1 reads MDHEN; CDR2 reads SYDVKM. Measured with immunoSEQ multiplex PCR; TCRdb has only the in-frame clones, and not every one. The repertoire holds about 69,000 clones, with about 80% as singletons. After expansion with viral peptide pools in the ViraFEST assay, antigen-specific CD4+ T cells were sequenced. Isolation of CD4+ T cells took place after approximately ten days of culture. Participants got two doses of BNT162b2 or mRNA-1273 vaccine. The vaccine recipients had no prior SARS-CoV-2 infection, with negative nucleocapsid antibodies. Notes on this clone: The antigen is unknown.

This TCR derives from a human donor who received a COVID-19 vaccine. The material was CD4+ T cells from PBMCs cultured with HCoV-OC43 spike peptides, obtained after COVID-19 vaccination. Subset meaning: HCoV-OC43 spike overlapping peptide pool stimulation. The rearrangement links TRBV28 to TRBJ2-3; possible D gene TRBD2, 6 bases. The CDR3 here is CASSLVVGGVTTDTQYF. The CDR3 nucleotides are TGTGCCAGCAGTTTGGTCGTTGGAGGGGTGACCACAGATACGCAGTATTTT.